This TCR beta chain comes out of a study of naive and memory T cell subsets. Study-level results: TCR counts from RNA may reflect activation-linked expression changes. In CD4 and CD8 cells, diversity dropped from naive through EMRA.

There are many counts of this clonotype. Its target is not known. Two oligonucleotides, mixed equimolar, formed the beta constant-region primer covering TRBC1 and TRBC2. Nested alpha and beta constant-region primers with the SP2 primer drove four PCR rounds on ligated cDNA. Via MiXCR, TCRdb re-called the UMI-ligation and nested PCR reads, giving one row per CDR3 protein. The sample gives approximately 80,000 distinct CDR3 sequences, 9% to 9.5% of which show up once; 0.95% to 1.5% is in the top ten. Trimming took 0 bases from V and 8 from J, leaving 14 bases between them. The CDR3 loop spans 15 amino acids.

What was sequenced was naive CD8+ T cells from blood. This chain uses TRBV12-3 or TRBV12-4 with TRBJ2-4, with D perhaps TRBD1 or TRBD2 (5 bases each). This receptor was identified in a human donor in good health. The CDR3 here is CASSLAMGVADIQYF. The DNA of the CDR3 is TGTGCCAGCAGTTTAGCGATGGGGGTGGCGGACATTCAGTACTTC.